The next 21 T cell receptor beta chains were all read from a single sample in a study of T cells in Graves' hyperthyroidism and ophthalmopathy. Amplified TCR beta CDR3 regions derived from RNA transcripts. The study used the HTBI primer set for a first-round RT-PCR of the TCR CDR3. TCRdb analysed the multiplex PCR reads with MiXCR anew, one entry per CDR3 protein. Among 300,000 to 500,000 distinct CDR3 sequences listed, around an eighth were seen once. Sequencing was performed on blood. These receptor sequences come from a man aged 50-60 years with Graves' ophthalmopathy.

This clonotype was picked up many times. The V and J genes are TRBV5-4 and TRBJ2-3; 12 bases fit TRBD2. Germline CDR1 and CDR2: SGHNT and YYREEE (reference sequence). The V segment lost 0 bases and the J segment 5 bases; nucleotides outside the gene matches: 13. This CDR3 spans 19 amino acids. The CDR3 DNA reads TGTGCCAGCAGCTTGGAACTAGCGGGAGGTTTTTTTGGTCGAGATACGCAGTATTTT. Its protein product is CASSLELAGGFFGRDTQYF. Variable domain in full (rest from reference TRBV5-4 and TRBJ2-3): ETGVTQSPTHLIKTRGQQVTLRCSSQSGHNTVSWYQQALGQGPQFIFQYYREEENGRGNFPPRFSGLQFPNYSSELNVNALELDDSALYLCASSLELAGGFFGRDTQYFGPGTRLTVL.

This clonotype occurred many times. This chain links TRBV2 with TRBJ2-2, with 9 positions matching TRBD2. Trimming cost V 3 bases and J 1 base; bases outside gene matches: 12. The germline gives CDR1 SNHLY, CDR2 FYNNEI. The length of the CDR3 is 19 residues. The CDR3 loop is CASSDPFRLAARNTGELFF. The CDR3 DNA sequence: TGTGCCAGCAGTGACCCTTTTCGACTAGCGGCCCGGAACACCGGGGAGCTGTTTTTT. Using reference TRBV2 and TRBJ2-2 for the parts outside the CDR3, the full variable domain is EPEVTQTPSHQVTQMGQEVILRCVPISNHLYFYWYRQILGQKVEFLVSFYNNEISEKSEIFDDQFSVERPDGSNFTLKIRSTKLEDSAMYFCASSDPFRLAARNTGELFFGEGSRLTVL.

CDR3 loop: CASIGSLAGVGDEAFF. For the CDR3, the DNA is TGTGCCAGCATCGGAAGTCTAGCGGGGGTCGGGGATGAAGCTTTCTTT. The J gene is TRBJ1-1, the V gene TRBV28, with a possible D match to TRBD1 (5 bases). Germline CDR1 MDHEN, CDR2 SYDVKM. V was trimmed by 7 bases and J by 7 bases, leaving 25 bases between them. This CDR3 contains 16 residues. Looking up the rest from reference TRBV28 and TRBJ1-1 gives the full variable domain: DVKVTQSSRYLVKRTGEKVFLECVQDMDHENMFWYRQDPGLGLRLIYFSYDVKMKEKGDIPEGYSVSREKKERFSLILESASTNQTSMYLCASIGSLAGVGDEAFFGQGTRLTVV.

This clonotype was detected ten times or more. The chain employs TRBV20-1 and TRBJ1-1; D not certain. The germline V and J ends were trimmed by 8 bases and 1 base, with 11 bases remaining between them. Per the germline V gene, CDR1 is DFQATT and CDR2 is SNEGSKA (reference sequence). CDR3 length: 12 residues. The CDR3 DNA is TGCAGTTTCCATCAGGAGAACACTGAAGCTTTCTTT. It is translated as CSFHQENTEAFF.

This clonotype was seen a handful of times. The chain has TRBV24-1 and TRBJ2-1; 7 nucleotides agree with TRBD2. Germline-derived CDR1 and CDR2 are KGHDR and SFDVKD. V gave up 9 bases and J gave up 9 bases; unmatched junction bases: 10. The CDR3 is 13 amino acids. CDR3 protein: CATRSGNVGEQFF. CDR3 sequence (DNA): TGTGCCACCCGGAGCGGGAACGTGGGTGAGCAGTTCTTC.

The table lists this clonotype with many counts. This rearrangement joins TRBV12-5 to TRBJ1-3, with unresolved D. V lost 3 bases and J 1 base, leaving 25 bases between the germline ends. This CDR3 region has 20 residues. Germline CDR1 is LGHNT and CDR2 is FRNRAP. The CDR3 loop is CASGFMVAAKESSSGNTIYF. As DNA, the CDR3 is TGTGCTAGTGGTTTTATGGTGGCTGCCAAAGAAAGCAGTTCTGGAAACACCATATATTTT. The entire variable domain, with the rest obtained from reference TRBV12-5 and TRBJ1-3, is as follows: DARVTQTPRHKVTEMGQEVTMRCQPILGHNTVFWYRQTMMQGLELLAYFRNRAPLDDSGMPKDRFSAEMPDATLATLKIQPSEPRDSAVYFCASGFMVAAKESSSGNTIYFGEGSWLTVV.

The table lists this clonotype with many counts. CDR3 amino acids: CASSLIGGQGYTF. The DNA for the CDR3 is TGTGCCAGCAGCTTGATAGGGGGGCAAGGCTACACCTTC. J is TRBJ1-2 and V is TRBV13, with D possibly matching TRBD1 (6 bases). The CDR3 sequence is 13 residues long. The germline gives CDR1 PRHDT, CDR2 FYEKMQ (reference sequence). V was clipped by 3 bases and J by 8 bases, with 13 bases between them.

The rearrangement uses TRBV5-1 and TRBJ2-3; D possibly corresponds to TRBD2 (5 bases). The germline gives CDR1 SGHRS, CDR2 YFSETQ. The CDR3 is made up of 14 amino acids. V was clipped by 4 bases and J by 4 bases, with 13 bases between them. CDR3 DNA: TGCGCCAGCAGCCCCGGGGTTGGCGCAGATACGCAGTATTTT. This sequence encodes CASSPGVGADTQYF.

This clonotype came up a few times. This rearrangement joins TRBV7-2 to TRBJ1-4, with 7 positions matching TRBD1. Germline CDR1 is SGHTA and CDR2 is FQGNSA. The CDR3 runs 14 residues. V gave up 5 bases and J gave up 5 bases; unmatched junction bases: 5. CDR3 DNA sequence: TGTGCCAGCAGCCAGGGGGGGGGGAATGAAAAACTGTTTTTT. Translated: CASSQGGGNEKLFF.

In this sample, this clonotype turned up a few times. Written as DNA, the CDR3 is TGTGCCACCAGTGACTCAGGGGAGTGGACCGGGGAGCTGTTTTTT. This translates into CATSDSGEWTGELFF. The V gene is TRBV24-1, the J gene TRBJ2-2, with D possibly TRBD1 on 6 matching bases. V was pared by 4 bases and J by 5 bases, with 13 bases between. This CDR3 has 15 amino acids. Germline CDR1 and CDR2: KGHDR and SFDVKD.

This clonotype showed up just a few times. The rearrangement joins TRBV7-2 to TRBJ2-1; 12 bases match TRBD2. The CDR3 has 18 amino acids. V lost 4 bases to trimming and J lost 6 bases; unmatched junction nucleotides: 13. Per the germline V gene, CDR1 is SGHTA and CDR2 is FQGNSA. The CDR3 protein is CASSSPGASGRAANEQFF. DNA for the CDR3: TGTGCCAGCAGCTCACCCGGGGCTAGCGGGAGGGCCGCCAATGAGCAGTTCTTC.

This clonotype was seen repeatedly, ten times or more. The V gene is TRBV28, the J gene TRBJ2-2; no reliable D call. With 2 bases removed from V and 3 bases from J, the gap between germline ends came to 7 bases. CDR1 is MDHEN and CDR2 is SYDVKM in the germline V gene. The CDR3 is 14 residues long. The CDR3 DNA sequence: TGTGCCAGCAGTTTACGAGCACACACCGGGGAGCTGTTTTTT. This encodes CASSLRAHTGELFF.

There are many counts of this clonotype. V usage is TRBV12-3 or TRBV12-4 and J usage is TRBJ2-3, with 7 bases lining up with TRBD2. The CDR3 runs to 16 residues. J gave up 1 base and V 1 base, and 5 bases lay outside the gene matches. The CDR3 sequence: CASSLGAGVGTDTQYF. CDR3 nucleotides: TGTGCCAGCAGTTTAGGGGCGGGAGTGGGCACAGATACGCAGTATTTT.

The chain has TRBV11-1 and TRBJ2-1; the D gene is possibly TRBD2 (5 bases). The CDR3 loop spans 14 amino acids. Trimming left V 4 bases short and J 6 bases short, with 13 bases between. In germline, CDR1 is SGHAT, CDR2 FQDESV (reference sequence). CDR3 bases: TGTGCCAGCAGCTCCTATTCCCGGGGCAATGAGCAGTTCTTC. Amino acids: CASSSYSRGNEQFF. The complete variable domain, with remaining parts taken from reference TRBV11-1 and TRBJ2-1, reads EAEVAQSPRYKITEKSQAVAFWCDPISGHATLYWYRQILGQGPELLVQFQDESVVDDSQLPKDRFSAERLKGVDSTLKIQPAELGDSAMYLCASSSYSRGNEQFFGPGTRLTVL.

This clonotype was found many times. V gene TRBV6-1 combines with J gene TRBJ2-5; 12 bases map to TRBD2. With 0 bases clipped from V and 6 bases from J, the junction kept 8 bases outside the gene matches. CDR1 and CDR2 from the germline V gene are MNHNS and SASEGT. The CDR3 has 17 residues. This CDR3 reads CASSEAILAGGHQTQYF. The CDR3 nucleotides read TGTGCCAGCAGTGAAGCGATTCTAGCGGGAGGGCATCAGACCCAGTACTTC.

The chain recombines TRBV19 with TRBJ2-2; 7 bases map to TRBD1. Germline CDR1 is LNHDA and CDR2 is SQIVND (reference sequence). CDR3 size: 14 residues. V trimming: 6 bases; J trimming: 3 bases; junction bases outside the gene matches: 4. The CDR3 spells CASSEGQYTGELFF. In nucleotides, the CDR3 is TGTGCCAGTAGCGAGGGACAGTACACCGGGGAGCTGTTTTTT.

This clonotype was recorded at least ten times. The V and J genes are TRBV3-1 and TRBJ2-1; no clear D gene. The germline V and J ends were trimmed by 5 bases and 0 bases, with 11 bases remaining between them. CDR3 length: 15 residues. Germline lookup yields CDR1 LGHDT and CDR2 YNNKEL (reference sequence). CDR3 residues: CASSARGDSYNEQFF. The CDR3 DNA reads TGTGCCAGCAGCGCCCGCGGAGACTCCTACAATGAGCAGTTCTTC.

The chain is built from TRBV2 and TRBJ2-1; 9 nucleotides align to TRBD1. The J segment lost 7 bases and the V segment lost 6 bases, leaving 10 bases of the junction unmatched. The CDR3 covers 15 residues. Germline V gene sequence: CDR1 SNHLY, CDR2 FYNNEI. The CDR3 DNA reads as TGTGCCAGCAGGAGGGGGACAGGGACTGGTAATGAGCAGTTCTTC. Its translation: CASRRGTGTGNEQFF.

A word on this clonotype: A read error may explain this, as a much larger clone is one base away. The gene calls are TRBV6-1 and TRBJ2-7; 10 bases fit TRBD2. Germline-derived CDR1 and CDR2 are MNHNS and SASEGT. The CDR3 covers 14 residues. In nucleotides, the CDR3 is TGTGCCAGCAGTCCACTAGCGGGGAGCTACGAGCAGTCCTTC. This sequence encodes CASSPLAGSYEQSF.

The chain combines TRBV24-1 with TRBJ2-4; 7 bases are a match to TRBD1. V lost 5 bases to trimming and J lost 1 base; unmatched junction nucleotides: 1. This CDR3 spans 14 amino acids. Germline values: CDR1 KGHDR, CDR2 SFDVKD. CDR3 in DNA: TGTGCCACCAGTGCCAGGGGGGCCAAAAACATTCAGTACTTC. Its protein is CATSARGAKNIQYF.

This clonotype has only a few counts. The chain combines TRBV29-1 with TRBJ1-1; D gene ambiguous. From germline, CDR1 is SQVTM and CDR2 ANQGSEA. The CDR3 is 10 residues long. V lost 4 bases to trimming and J lost 9 bases, with 9 bases between them. The CDR3 protein is CSVVGKKAFF. The CDR3, as DNA: TGCAGCGTTGTCGGGAAAAAAGCTTTCTTT.